This TCR beta chain was sequenced in a study of regulatory T cells in long-lasting Graves disease. CDR3-region Arm-PCR and iRepertoire HTBI primers produced the TCR beta libraries. TCRdb re-analysed the multiplex PCR reads in MiXCR, keeping a single row per CDR3 protein. The sample yields 650,000 to 700,000 distinct CDR3 sequences, around 32% seen once. The count of this clonotype is one. Documented time point: persistent/refractory GD, antithyroid drugs over 5 years with positive TRAb. PBMC RNA was the source of the TCR library. This TCR came from a female donor with Graves disease. Sample: peripheral blood mononuclear cells (PBMCs), taken when the disease was refractory, from a patient treated with antithyroid drugs.

CDR3 protein: CASSQGGLDSLNTGELFF. In nucleotides, the CDR3 is TGCGCCAGCAGCCAGGGGGGACTGGACTCCCTGAACACCGGGGAGCTGTTTTTT. The rearrangement links TRBV5-1 to TRBJ2-2; the D gene is possibly TRBD1 (7 bases). The CDR3 is 18 residues long. The germline V gene has CDR1 SGHRS and CDR2 YFSETQ. The V gene lost 4 bases and the J gene lost 1 base, with 20 bases spanning the gap. The whole variable domain, filled in from reference TRBV5-1 and TRBJ2-2, reads KAGVTQTPRYLIKTRGQQVTLSCSPISGHRSVSWYQQTPGQGLQFLFEYFSETQRNKGNFPGRFSGRQFSNSRSEMNVSTLELGDSALYLCASSQGGLDSLNTGELFFGEGSRLTVL.